This T cell receptor (beta chain) originates from a study of T cell responses to AZD1222 COVID-19 vaccine. As for this clone: The target antigen is unknown.

Repertoires were generated with immunoSEQ multiplex PCR, while TCRdb's copy carries only in-frame clones and drops some. The data show about 92,000 clones, about nine tenths seen once. V shed 1 base and J shed 8 bases, with 17 bases lying between them. The CDR3 sequence is 15 residues long. Germline V gene sequence: CDR1 MGHDK, CDR2 SYGVNS. The study's findings and limits: The sample set comprised mostly white British donors with more females, and clonal diversity was possibly underestimated.

Material: peripheral blood, obtained on day 0 of AZD1222 vaccination. This rearrangement joins TRBV25-1 to TRBJ1-2; D is possibly TRBD1 (6 bases). The sequence came from an adult in good health. The CDR3 here is CASSESETGSGGYTF. CDR3 nucleotides: TGTGCCAGCAGTGAATCCGAGACAGGTAGCGGCGGCTACACCTTC.